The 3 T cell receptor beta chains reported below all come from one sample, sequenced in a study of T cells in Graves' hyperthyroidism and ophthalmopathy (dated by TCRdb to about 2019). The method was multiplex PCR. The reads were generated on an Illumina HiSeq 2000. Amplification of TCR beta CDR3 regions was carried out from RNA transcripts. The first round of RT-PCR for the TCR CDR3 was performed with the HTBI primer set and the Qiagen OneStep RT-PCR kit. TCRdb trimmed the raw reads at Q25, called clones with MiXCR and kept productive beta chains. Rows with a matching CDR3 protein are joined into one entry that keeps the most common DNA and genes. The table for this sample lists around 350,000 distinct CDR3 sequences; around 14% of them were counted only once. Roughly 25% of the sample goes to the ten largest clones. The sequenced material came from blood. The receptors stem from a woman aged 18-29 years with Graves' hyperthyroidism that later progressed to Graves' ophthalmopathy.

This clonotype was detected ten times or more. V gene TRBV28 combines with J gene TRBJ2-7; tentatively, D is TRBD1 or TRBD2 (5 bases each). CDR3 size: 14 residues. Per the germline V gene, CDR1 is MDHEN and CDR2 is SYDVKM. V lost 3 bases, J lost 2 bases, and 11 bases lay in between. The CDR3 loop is CASSLWDGTYEQYF. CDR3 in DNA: TGTGCCAGCAGTTTGTGGGACGGTACCTACGAGCAGTACTTC. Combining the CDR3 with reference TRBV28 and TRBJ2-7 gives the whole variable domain DVKVTQSSRYLVKRTGEKVFLECVQDMDHENMFWYRQDPGLGLRLIYFSYDVKMKEKGDIPEGYSVSREKKERFSLILESASTNQTSMYLCASSLWDGTYEQYFGPGTRLTVT.

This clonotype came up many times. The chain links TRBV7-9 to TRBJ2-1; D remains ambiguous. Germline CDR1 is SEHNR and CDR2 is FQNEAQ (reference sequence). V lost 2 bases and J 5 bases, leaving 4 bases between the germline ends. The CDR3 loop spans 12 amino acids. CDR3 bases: TGTGCCAGCAGCTTACAGAACAATGAGCAGTTCTTC. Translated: CASSLQNNEQFF.

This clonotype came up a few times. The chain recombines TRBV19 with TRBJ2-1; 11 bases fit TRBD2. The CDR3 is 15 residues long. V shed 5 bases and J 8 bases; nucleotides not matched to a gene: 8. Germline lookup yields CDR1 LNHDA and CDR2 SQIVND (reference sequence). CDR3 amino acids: CASSELAGVLDEQFF. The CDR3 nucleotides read TGTGCCAGTAGTGAACTAGCGGGAGTTCTTGATGAGCAGTTCTTC. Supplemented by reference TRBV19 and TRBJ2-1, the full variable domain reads DGGITQSPKYLFRKEGQNVTLSCEQNLNHDAMYWYRQDPGQGLRLIYYSQIVNDFQKGDIAEGYSVSREKKESFPLTVTSAQKNPTAFYLCASSELAGVLDEQFFGPGTRLTVL.